This paragraph reports one T cell receptor (beta chain). Method: immunoSEQ multiplex PCR; TCRdb's copy keeps in-frame clones and lacks some. The sample has 130,000 to 150,000 clones, 65% to 85% seen once; the top ten hold about 5.8%. The data derive from a study of blood T cell repertoires in COVID-19. Study summary: The United States, Italy and Spain supplied acute and convalescent COVID-19 samples.

CDR3 length: 14 amino acids. The V gene's germline CDR1 is SGHDT and CDR2 YYEEEE. Trimming removed 4 bases from V and 5 bases from J, with 12 bases in between. The specimen sequenced was PBMCs or T cells enriched from blood (not recorded which). J is TRBJ1-4 and V is TRBV5-6; D uncertain. This receptor was taken from a woman in her fifties or sixties who had been exposed to COVID-19. The CDR3 loop is CASSGRALNEKLFF. CDR3 nucleotide sequence: TGTGCCAGCAGCGGGCGGGCGCTGAATGAAAAACTGTTTTTT.